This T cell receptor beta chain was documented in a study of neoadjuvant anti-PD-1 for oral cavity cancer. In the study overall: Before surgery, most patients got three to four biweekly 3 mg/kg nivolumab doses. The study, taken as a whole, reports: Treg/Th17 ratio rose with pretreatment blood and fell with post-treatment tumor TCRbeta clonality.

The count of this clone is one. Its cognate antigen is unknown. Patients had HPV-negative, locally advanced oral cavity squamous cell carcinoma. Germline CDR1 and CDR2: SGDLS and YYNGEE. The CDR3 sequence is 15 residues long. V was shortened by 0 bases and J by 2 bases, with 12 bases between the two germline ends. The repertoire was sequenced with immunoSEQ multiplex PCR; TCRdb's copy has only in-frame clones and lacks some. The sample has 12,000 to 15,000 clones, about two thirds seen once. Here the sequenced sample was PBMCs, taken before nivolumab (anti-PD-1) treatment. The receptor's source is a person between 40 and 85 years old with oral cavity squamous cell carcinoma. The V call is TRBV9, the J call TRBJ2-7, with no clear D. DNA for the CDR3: TGTGCCAGCAGCGTAGGGTCGGGCAGGACCTACGAGCAGTACTTC. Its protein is CASSVGSGRTYEQYF.